The TCR beta chain described here comes from a study of T cells in Graves' hyperthyroidism and ophthalmopathy (dated by TCRdb to between 2018 and 2021). At the level of the whole study: Peripheral blood was sampled at the time of initial diagnosis, prior to any treatment. To identify TCR V-J signatures that set the groups apart, the researchers used a discovery cohort of 100 patients, made up of fewer than 50 with Graves' ophthalmopathy and about 55 with stable Graves' hyperthyroidism. Whether ophthalmopathy could be predicted prospectively was tested in an independent validation cohort made up of 18 to 20 hyperthyroidism patients plus 17 patients who later progressed to ophthalmopathy. The 100 discovery patients were randomly divided into training and test sets at a 7:3 ratio. Thyroid tissue and blood T-cell repertoires from over 5 Graves' hyperthyroidism patients were also compared in the study. After sampling, hyperthyroidism patients received methimazole starting at 30 mg daily, and ophthalmopathy patients received high-dose intravenous methylprednisolone. The paper describes TCR Vbeta CDR3 sequencing of more than 120 peripheral blood samples, made up of about 41 ophthalmopathy patients, some 80 hyperthyroidism patients and 17 progressor patients. Beyond this particular receptor, the publication reports: No statistical method was used to fix the sample size in advance, and group allocation was not hidden from the investigators. Blood samples also contained most of the expanded thyroid clonotypes (frequency above 0.001), which suggests that blood repertoires may reflect thyroid immune responses. A 13 V-J signature model separated ophthalmopathy from stable hyperthyroidism, with approximately 87% sensitivity and 81% to 82% specificity in cross-validation and 80%/75% in testing. During validation, the model predicted progression to ophthalmopathy a median of roughly 7.1 months ahead of onset, with almost 71% sensitivity and 72.22% specificity.

The junction carries 10 bases between V and J, which are trimmed by 0 bases and 7 bases respectively. Counted from cysteine to phenylalanine, this CDR3 has 14 amino acids. Here the CDR3 DNA is all that survives: 42 bases in frame from base 1. CDR1 and CDR2 are read off the germline V gene (reference sequence) as DFQATT and SNEGSKA. Moderately to severely active disease, a Clinical Activity Score of at least 3, a NOSPECS grade of at least 4, and a duration under 3 months were present in ophthalmopathy patients. Exclusion was applied to patients with uncontrolled infections, other autoimmune diseases, pregnancy or lactation. Diagnoses were established on the basis of clinical symptoms, serum thyroxine and TRAb, thyroid ultrasound, and orbital computed tomography. PBMCs were separated from roughly 9.3 ml of fresh peripheral blood using Ficoll-Paque density gradient centrifugation. Trizol reagent was used to extract total RNA, and RNA quality was then checked on an Agilent 2100 Bioanalyzer.

TCR beta CDR3 regions were amplified from RNA transcripts. A first-round RT-PCR of the TCR CDR3 used the HTBI primer set with the Qiagen OneStep RT-PCR kit. Libraries were constructed in a second round of multiplex PCR, after which size selection and purification were performed. Paired-end sequencing of the libraries was performed with 100 bp reads on an Illumina HiSeq2000. The source study handled its data this way. Raw data were processed with SOAPnuke, discarding reads with adapters, uncalled bases, mean Phred below 15, or no exact constant-primer or identifier match. COPE v1.2.5 was used to merge high-quality paired reads, and clonotypes were defined as unique nucleotide sequences. MiTCR v1.1 was used to align the clonotypes against IMGT TRBV, TRBD and TRBJ reference segments. The analysis included only V-J combinations with a frequency above 0.0001, which together covered 99.2% of the repertoires. A TCS score was defined as the ratio between F50 (clonal expansion) and ExV (chaos), using BLOSUM62-based TCRdist between CDR3 peptides within each V-J. Welch's t-statistics and random forest reduced some 510 V-J features to 13, which were used in a naive Bayes classifier (R e1071). TCRdb ran its own pipeline on the public reads, namely fastp trimming at Q25 and MiXCR clone calling, and kept in-frame beta chains. Rows with a matching CDR3 protein are joined into one entry that keeps the most common DNA and genes. The V and J calls and clone size are TCRdb's, not the authors'. This sample holds 300,000 to 500,000 distinct CDR3 sequences; about 14% were observed only once. Jointly, the top ten make up around 27% of the sample.

In this sample, this clonotype turned up many times. What antigen it recognizes has not been identified. One base away there is no much larger clone; base qualities are not given. Here the chain combines TRBV20-1 and TRBJ1-6; TRBD1 might be the D gene, on 5 matching bases. The sequenced sample was blood. The origin of this receptor is a man aged 50 to 60 with Graves' ophthalmopathy. In nucleotides, the sequence is TGCAGTGCTAGAGATGTCCGGGGGAATTCACCCCTCCACTTT. It translates as CSARDVRGNSPLHF.